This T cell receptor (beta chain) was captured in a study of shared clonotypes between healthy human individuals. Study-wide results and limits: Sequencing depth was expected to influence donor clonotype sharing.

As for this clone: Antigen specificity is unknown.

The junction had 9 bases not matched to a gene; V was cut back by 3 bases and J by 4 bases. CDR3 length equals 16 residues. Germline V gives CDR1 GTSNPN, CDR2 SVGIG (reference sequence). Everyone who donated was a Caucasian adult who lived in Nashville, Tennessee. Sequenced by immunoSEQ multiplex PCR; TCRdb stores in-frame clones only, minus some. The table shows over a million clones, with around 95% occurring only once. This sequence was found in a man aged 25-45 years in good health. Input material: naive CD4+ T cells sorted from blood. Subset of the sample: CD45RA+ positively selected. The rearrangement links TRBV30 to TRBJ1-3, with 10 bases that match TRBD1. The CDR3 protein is CAWSRGDRGKGNTIYF. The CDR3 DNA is TGTGCCTGGAGCAGAGGGGACAGGGGAAAAGGAAACACCATATATTTT.